The 6 T cell receptor beta chains given below trace back to one sample, sequenced in a study of CD8 T cells in ankylosing spondylitis. TCRdb recomputed calls from the 5' RACE reads with MiXCR, one row per CDR3 protein. The sample lists 150,000 or so distinct CDR3 sequences, 25% to 35% occurring once. Sequences were obtained from synovial fluid, either unsorted or a sorted T cell fraction (not recorded which). The receptors here all came from a male donor with ankylosing spondylitis.

The chain joins TRBV27 to TRBJ1-6; D is unresolved. CDR1 is MNHEY and CDR2 is SMNVEV in the germline V gene (reference sequence). Trimming cost V 2 bases and J 6 bases, with 11 bases left between them. The CDR3 is 15 residues long. CDR3 region: CASSLGVMSNSPLHF. The CDR3 DNA sequence: TGTGCCAGCAGTTTAGGGGTAATGAGTAATTCACCCCTCCACTTT.

The rearrangement uses TRBV4-2 and TRBJ2-1; D is unresolved. Germline CDR1 is LGHNA and CDR2 is YNFKEQ. With 5 bases removed from V and 5 bases from J, the gap between germline ends came to 10 bases. This CDR3 comprises 13 residues. Written as DNA, the CDR3 is TGTGCCAGCAGCGGGGATTTAAACAATGAGCAGTTCTTC. This gives the protein CASSGDLNNEQFF.

Ten or more counts support this clonotype. The chain recombines TRBV27 with TRBJ2-3, with D maybe TRBD2 (5 bases). Between the trimmed V and J ends, which lost 4 bases and 1 base, there was a span of 15 bases. The CDR3 is 16 residues long. Germline V gene data show CDR1 as MNHEY and CDR2 as SMNVEV (reference sequence). CDR3 region: CASSSSAPRGTDTQYF. The CDR3 DNA follows: TGTGCCAGCAGTTCGTCTGCCCCGAGGGGCACAGATACGCAGTATTTT.

This chain links TRBV15 with TRBJ1-5; D is ambiguous. Germline V gene data show CDR1 as LNHNV and CDR2 as YYDKDF (reference sequence). This CDR3 has 12 residues. V dropped 5 bases and J dropped 6 bases, with 8 bases sitting between them. The CDR3, as DNA: TGTGCCACCAGCGGATCAGTTCAGCCCCAGCATTTT. It specifies CATSGSVQPQHF.

This clonotype showed up just a few times. The rearrangement links TRBV20-1 to TRBJ2-7; no clear D gene. Germline CDR1 is DFQATT and CDR2 is SNEGSKA (reference sequence). The ends were cut back, 3 bases at V and 6 bases at J, with 9 bases in the middle. The CDR3 totals 11 residues. The CDR3 DNA follows: TGCAGTGCTAGTCCCAACGGCGAGCAGTACTTC. This sequence encodes CSASPNGEQYF.

This clonotype occurred a few times. The CDR3 sequence is CAWSGSVPNQPQHF. CDR3 in DNA: TGTGCCTGGAGTGGGTCCGTCCCCAATCAGCCCCAGCATTTT. This chain joins TRBV30 and TRBJ1-5; no reliable D call. Per germline, CDR1 GTSNPN and CDR2 SVGIG (reference sequence). V gave up 1 base and J gave up 3 bases, with 10 bases separating them. CDR3 length: 14 amino acids.